This T cell receptor (beta chain) was captured in a study of blood T cell repertoires in COVID-19. Assay used: immunoSEQ multiplex PCR; TCRdb lists only in-frame clones, some missing. The repertoire holds around 200,000 clones, with less than 85% as singletons. Trimming stripped 5 bases from V and 1 base from J, with 9 bases between. CDR1 and CDR2 (germline): LNHNV, YYDKDF (reference sequence). The CDR3 consists of 13 residues. This clone was recorded once. The specimen was PBMCs or T cells enriched from blood (not recorded which). The chain joins TRBV15 to TRBJ2-7; tentatively, D is TRBD1 (6 bases). The clonotype originates from a woman in her thirties who had recovered from COVID-19. The chain's CDR3 is CATSQGWSYEQYF. CDR3 DNA: TGTGCCACCAGCCAGGGGTGGTCCTACGAGCAGTACTTC. Full variable domain (remainder filled in from reference TRBV15 and TRBJ2-7): DAMVIQNPRYQVTQFGKPVTLSCSQTLNHNVMYWYQQKSSQAPKLLFHYYDKDFNNEADTPDNFQSRRPNTSFCFLDIRSPGLGDTAMYLCATSQGWSYEQYFGPGTRLTVT.